A selection of T cell receptor beta chains follows, all from one sample in a study of T cell responses to AZD1222 COVID-19 vaccine. Profiling relied on immunoSEQ multiplex PCR, and the TCRdb table lists in-frame clones only, not all of them. The sample has roughly 92,000 clones, 90% seen once; the top ten hold over 7.5%. Sequenced here: peripheral blood, sampled on day 0 of AZD1222 vaccination. These receptors were taken from an adult in good health. Both conserved end residues are part of each CDR3. A D gene is named only where the DNA matches it firmly. Clone size is given for some rows only: seen once, a few or many times, or a class if the clone is expanded.

>NA|TRBV11-2|NA|TRBJ1-1
CASHPAGIHTEAFF
TGTGCCAGCCACCCGGCGGGCATCCACACTGAAGCTTTCTTT
>NA|TRBV7-9|NA|TRBJ1-1
CASTPTGNTEAFF
TGTGCCAGCACCCCCACCGGGAACACTGAAGCTTTCTTT
>NA|TRBV10-3|NA|TRBJ1-1
CAIRESDLRTAPRAFF
TGTGCCATCAGAGAGAGCGATCTGCGGACCGCTCCCCGAGCTTTCTTT
>NA|TRBV19|NA|TRBJ2-5
CASSTLARGRETQYF
TGTGCCAGTAGTACCCTCGCGAGGGGTCGAGAGACCCAGTACTTC
>NA|TRBV7-8|NA|TRBJ2-7
CASSRNSGDYEQYF
TGTGCCAGCAGCCGAAACAGTGGGGACTACGAGCAGTACTTC
>NA|TRBV9|NA|TRBJ2-5
CASGGRETQYF
TGTGCCAGCGGTGGGAGGGAGACCCAGTACTTC
>NA|TRBV30|NA|TRBJ2-7
CARGGTYEQYF
TGTGCCAGGGGGGGGACCTACGAGCAGTACTTC
>NA|TRBV21-1|NA|TRBJ2-2
CASSPTPGETGELFF
TGTGCCAGCAGCCCAACGCCAGGGGAAACCGGGGAGCTGTTTTTT
>NA|TRBV24-1|TRBD1|TRBJ1-1
CATSDHGTDPEAFF
TGTGCCACCAGTGACCACGGGACAGACCCTGAAGCTTTCTTT
>once|TRBV7-2|TRBD1|TRBJ2-5
CASSPQGVQETQYF
TGTGCCAGCAGCCCGCAGGGGGTACAAGAGACCCAGTACTTC
>NA|TRBV18|TRBD1|TRBJ2-7
CASSQRDRAVEQYF
TGTGCCAGCTCCCAAAGGGACAGGGCGGTCGAGCAGTACTTC
>NA|TRBV2|NA|TRBJ1-5
CASTFQGGSNQPQHF
TGTGCCAGCACTTTTCAAGGGGGGAGCAATCAGCCCCAGCATTTT
>NA|TRBV24-1|NA|TRBJ2-5
CATSDSRGVGETQYF
TGTGCCACCAGTGATTCACGCGGGGTGGGAGAGACCCAGTACTTC
>few|TRBV11-2|TRBD2|TRBJ2-2
CASSLGSGGRHGELFF
TGTGCCAGCAGCCTGGGTAGCGGGGGACGCCACGGGGAGCTGTTTTTT
>once|TRBV7-3|TRBD2|TRBJ2-2
CASSPSGGRETGELFF
TGTGCCAGCAGCCCCAGCGGAGGGAGGGAAACCGGGGAGCTGTTTTTT
>once|TRBV7-2|NA|TRBJ1-5
CASSLGLGGHQPQHF
TGTGCCAGCAGCTTAGGGTTAGGAGGTCATCAGCCCCAGCATTTT
>NA|TRBV19|TRBD1|TRBJ1-3
CASSPIDRAFSGNTIYF
TGTGCCAGTAGTCCTATCGACAGGGCCTTCTCTGGAAACACCATATATTTT
>NA|TRBV4-2|TRBD1|TRBJ2-5
CASSQDQGQAFETQYF
TGTGCCAGCAGCCAAGACCAGGGACAGGCCTTCGAGACCCAGTACTTC
>NA|TRBV28|NA|TRBJ1-6
CASSDGVGPSPLHF
TGTGCCAGCAGCGACGGGGTGGGGCCTTCACCCCTCCACTTT
>once|TRBV19|NA|TRBJ1-4
CASSTGRTGDEKLFF
TGTGCCAGTAGTACAGGCAGGACGGGTGATGAAAAACTGTTTTTT
>NA|TRBV9|NA|TRBJ2-7
CASSVAGSGREQYF
TGTGCCAGCAGCGTAGCTGGGAGTGGGAGGGAGCAGTACTTC
>NA|TRBV5-3|NA|TRBJ1-5
CARSLADVQPQHF
TGTGCCAGAAGCTTGGCCGATGTTCAGCCCCAGCATTTT
>few|TRBV6-5|TRBD1|TRBJ2-1
CATRTGDNEQFF
TGTGCCACCAGGACAGGGGACAATGAGCAGTTCTTC
>once|TRBV5-5|TRBD2|TRBJ2-2
CASSSRPSSGGANTGELFF
TGTGCCAGCAGCTCACGGCCCTCTAGCGGGGGCGCGAACACCGGGGAGCTGTTTTTT
>NA|TRBV30|NA|TRBJ1-1
CAWSVERQSEAFF
TGTGCCTGGAGTGTCGAAAGACAGAGTGAAGCTTTCTTT
>NA|TRBV7-7|TRBD2|TRBJ2-5
CASSPGLAGAETQYF
TGTGCTAGCAGCCCGGGACTAGCGGGGGCGGAGACCCAGTACTTC
>NA|TRBV18|NA|TRBJ1-4
CASSPRGDVTNEKLFF
TGTGCCAGCTCACCACGCGGGGATGTAACTAATGAAAAACTGTTTTTT
>NA|TRBV6-2/TRBV6-3|TRBD2|TRBJ2-7
CASSYPVSGGELPYEQYF
TGTGCCAGCAGTTACCCTGTATCGGGGGGAGAACTCCCCTACGAGCAGTACTTC
>NA|TRBV19|TRBD1|TRBJ2-1
CASSPTGSSYNEQFF
TGTGCCAGTAGTCCGACAGGGAGCTCCTACAATGAGCAGTTCTTC
>NA|TRBV7-2|TRBD2|TRBJ2-3
CASSLAAGGPRDTQYF
TGTGCCAGCAGCTTAGCAGCGGGGGGGCCGAGGGATACGCAGTATTTT
>NA|TRBV5-1|TRBD1|TRBJ2-1
CASSLTPGQSYNEQFF
TGCGCCAGCAGCTTGACACCGGGACAGTCCTACAATGAGCAGTTCTTC
>once|TRBV29-1|NA|TRBJ2-1
CSVEGEWRNEQFF
TGCAGCGTTGAAGGAGAATGGAGAAATGAGCAGTTCTTC
>NA|TRBV20-1|NA|TRBJ1-1
CSARGAYPVF
TGCAGTGCTAGAGGGGCCTATCCGGTCTTT
>NA|TRBV7-2|TRBD1|TRBJ1-6
CASSLYRGNSPLHF
TGTGCCAGCAGCTTATACAGGGGCAATTCACCCCTCCACTTT
>NA|TRBV6-5|TRBD2|TRBJ2-7
CASCLAGAYEQYF
TGTGCCAGCTGTTTGGCGGGAGCCTACGAGCAGTACTTC
>NA|TRBV7-8|NA|TRBJ2-7
CASSLGGRYEQYF
TGTGCCAGCAGCTTGGGGGGGCGCTACGAGCAGTACTTC
>NA|TRBV10-3|TRBD1|TRBJ1-5
CAISDGQGGGLGQPQHF
TGTGCCATCAGTGATGGACAGGGGGGAGGTCTCGGGCAGCCCCAGCATTTT
>NA|TRBV7-2|TRBD2|TRBJ2-2
CASSLSLLAGELTGELFF
TGTGCCAGCAGCTTATCTCTGCTAGCGGGGGAATTGACCGGGGAGCTGTTTTTT
>NA|TRBV7-3|NA|TRBJ2-1
CASSPGWDYNEQFF
TGTGCCAGCAGCCCGGGATGGGACTACAATGAGCAGTTCTTC
>NA|TRBV5-1|TRBD1|TRBJ2-7
CASRMTGGVYEQYF
TGCGCCAGCAGGATGACAGGGGGCGTGTACGAGCAGTACTTC
>NA|TRBV29-1|TRBD2|TRBJ2-1
CSARLAGGGEQFF
TGCAGCGCCCGGCTAGCGGGGGGCGGGGAGCAGTTCTTC
>NA|TRBV3-1/TRBV3-2|NA|TRBJ2-2
CASSQEGGTGELFF
TGTGCCAGCAGCCAAGAGGGGGGAACCGGGGAGCTGTTTTTT
>few|TRBV7-8|NA|TRBJ2-7
CASSLVVSEEQYF
TGTGCCAGCAGCTTAGTTGTTTCTGAAGAGCAGTACTTC
>NA|TRBV18|NA|TRBJ1-4
CASSPLQGPSVEKLFF
TGTGCCAGCTCACCACTGCAAGGCCCTTCAGTCGAAAAACTGTTTTTT
>NA|TRBV6-2/TRBV6-3|TRBD1|TRBJ1-4
CASSYAGTGAREKLFF
TGTGCCAGCAGCTATGCCGGGACAGGGGCTCGTGAAAAACTGTTTTTT
>NA|TRBV4-3|NA|TRBJ1-2
CASSQTAETRYTF
TGCGCCAGCAGCCAAACGGCTGAGACTCGCTACACCTTC
>NA|TRBV6-2/TRBV6-3|NA|TRBJ1-1
CASSALQVLNTEAFF
TGTGCCAGCAGTGCCCTACAGGTACTGAACACTGAAGCTTTCTTT
>NA|TRBV4-1|NA|TRBJ1-2
CASSQDPGENYGYTF
TGCGCCAGCAGCCAAGATCCAGGAGAAAACTATGGCTACACCTTC
>NA|TRBV5-6|NA|TRBJ1-3
CASSLGGPGNTIYF
TGTGCCAGCAGCTTGGGGGGTCCCGGAAACACCATATATTTT
>NA|TRBV29-1|NA|TRBJ2-4
CSARDALAKNIQYF
TGCAGCGCCCGGGACGCTCTAGCCAAAAACATTCAGTACTTC
>NA|TRBV4-1|TRBD2|TRBJ2-1
CASSRGTSGGAQEQFF
TGCGCCAGCAGCCGAGGGACTAGCGGGGGGGCTCAGGAGCAGTTCTTC
>NA|TRBV11-1|TRBD1|TRBJ2-3
CASSLYRGPDTQYF
TGTGCCAGCAGCTTGTACAGGGGACCCGATACGCAGTATTTT
>NA|TRBV29-1|TRBD1|TRBJ2-3
CSVVRQGGTDTQYF
TGCAGCGTTGTAAGACAGGGGGGAACAGATACGCAGTATTTT